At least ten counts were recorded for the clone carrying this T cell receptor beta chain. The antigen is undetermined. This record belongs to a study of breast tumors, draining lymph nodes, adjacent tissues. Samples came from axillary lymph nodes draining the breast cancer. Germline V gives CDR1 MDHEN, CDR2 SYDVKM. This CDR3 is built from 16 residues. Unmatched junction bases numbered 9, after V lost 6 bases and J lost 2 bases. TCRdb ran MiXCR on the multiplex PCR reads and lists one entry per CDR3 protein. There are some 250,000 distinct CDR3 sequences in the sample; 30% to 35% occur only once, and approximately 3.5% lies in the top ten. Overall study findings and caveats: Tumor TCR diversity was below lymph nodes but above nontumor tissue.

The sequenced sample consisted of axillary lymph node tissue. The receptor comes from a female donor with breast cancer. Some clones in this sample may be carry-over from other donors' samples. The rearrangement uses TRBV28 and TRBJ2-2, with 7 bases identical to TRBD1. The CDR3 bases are TGTGCCAGCAGCCGACGACAGGGACAAAACACCGGGGAGCTGTTTTTT. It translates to CASSRRQGQNTGELFF.